The 25 T cell receptor beta chains presented below share a single source sample, sequenced in a study of STAT3 mutations in large granular lymphocyte leukemia. Regarding the study as a whole: Every T-LGLL patient had at least one immunodominant TCRbeta clonotype.

Some clones are missing from TCRdb's copy, which holds only in-frame ones; the method was immunoSEQ multiplex PCR. The data hold some 7,200 clones, with roughly three quarters observed a single time. No cognate antigen is known for these TCRs. Material for sequencing was peripheral blood mononuclear cells. These receptors were obtained from a woman aged 40 to 49 with T-cell large granular lymphocyte leukemia. Some clones in this sample may be carry-over from other donors' samples.

V usage is TRBV7-8 and J usage is TRBJ2-5; TRBD2 aligns across 8 bases. V gave up 1 base and J gave up 2 bases; unmatched junction bases: 6. The germline V gene has CDR1 SGHVS and CDR2 FQNEAQ. The CDR3 consists of 16 residues. The CDR3 here is CASSLEISGVQETQYF. CDR3 coding DNA: TGTGCCAGCAGCTTAGAGATTAGCGGGGTACAAGAGACCCAGTACTTC.

J is TRBJ1-2 and V is TRBV25-1; tentative D call: TRBD1 (6 bases). The CDR3 runs 15 residues. From germline, CDR1 is MGHDK and CDR2 SYGVNS. Trimming removed 7 bases at V and 1 base at J, with 16 bases between. DNA of the CDR3: TGTGCCAGCATGACGGGGGGCGGTTTTAACTATGGCTACACCTTC. Its protein is CASMTGGGFNYGYTF.

This chain connects TRBV6-5 to TRBJ1-5; no clear D gene. The CDR3 sequence is 13 residues long. The V gene lost 5 bases and the J gene lost 6 bases, with 11 bases spanning the gap. CDR1 is MNHEY, CDR2 SVGAGI, per germline. CDR3 sequence: CASSISSRQPQHF. The CDR3 DNA sequence: TGTGCCAGCAGTATTAGCTCGCGTCAGCCCCAGCATTTT.

V gene TRBV5-1 combines with J gene TRBJ1-1; no firm D call. V lost 0 bases, J lost 1 base, and 13 bases lay in between. This CDR3 has 16 residues. Germline lookup yields CDR1 SGHRS and CDR2 YFSETQ. The CDR3 nucleotides read TGCGCCAGCAGCTTGGGCCTCGGGAGGGCGAACACTGAAGCTTTCTTT. Its protein product is CASSLGLGRANTEAFF.

The rearrangement joins TRBV5-1 to TRBJ1-2; 7 nucleotides agree with TRBD1. The length of the CDR3 is 14 residues. From germline, CDR1 is SGHRS and CDR2 YFSETQ. V dropped 0 bases and J dropped 4; count of bases not matched to a gene: 3. CDR3 nucleotide sequence: TGCGCCAGCAGCTTGGAGGGACAGCGCTATGGCTACACCTTC. It is translated as CASSLEGQRYGYTF.

Only a few counts were recorded for this clone. The chain combines TRBV30 with TRBJ2-7; 8 bases map to TRBD1. This CDR3 has 13 residues. Germline CDR1 GTSNPN, CDR2 SVGIG (reference sequence). The J segment lost 3 bases and the V segment lost 1 base, leaving 2 bases of the junction unmatched. This CDR3 is CAWSAGTGYEQYF. CDR3 coding DNA: TGTGCCTGGAGTGCCGGGACAGGCTACGAGCAGTACTTC.

This chain links TRBV5-4 with TRBJ2-5; TRBD1 or TRBD2 may be the D gene (5 bases each). Germline CDR1 reads SGHNT; CDR2 reads YYREEE (reference sequence). Between the trimmed V and J ends, which lost 0 bases and 5 bases, there was a span of 17 bases. The CDR3 is made up of 16 amino acids. The CDR3: CASSLDARAGLETQYF. DNA for the CDR3: TGTGCCAGCAGCTTGGATGCCAGGGCGGGTTTGGAGACCCAGTACTTC.

The CDR3 sequence is CASSSGGPYGYTF. In DNA, the CDR3 is TGTGCCAGCAGCTCCGGTGGCCCCTATGGCTACACCTTC. The chain joins TRBV13 to TRBJ1-2; no clear D gene. CDR3 length: 13 amino acids. V lost 4 bases, J lost 4 bases, and 10 bases lay in between. Germline V gives CDR1 PRHDT, CDR2 FYEKMQ (reference sequence).

This chain links TRBV6-6 with TRBJ1-2, with TRBD1 as a possible D gene (6 bases). Trimming took 8 bases from V and 6 from J, leaving 10 bases between them. Per the germline V gene, CDR1 is MNHNY and CDR2 is SVGAGI (reference sequence). The CDR3 loop spans 11 amino acids. The CDR3 sequence: CASGRQDGYTF. The CDR3 coding sequence is TGTGCCAGCGGGCGACAGGATGGCTACACCTTC.

The chain employs TRBV10-3 and TRBJ2-1; D remains ambiguous. With 10 bases removed from V and 10 bases from J, the gap between germline ends came to 14 bases. Germline loops: CDR1 ENHRY, CDR2 SYGVKD. The CDR3 sequence is 11 residues long. The CDR3 sequence: CASLHRSEQFF. In DNA form, the CDR3 reads TGTGCCAGCCTACATCGGAGCGAGCAGTTCTTC.

This sequence joins TRBV2 and TRBJ1-5; the match to TRBD1 covers 7 bases. This CDR3 is built from 14 residues. The ends lost 4 bases at V and 4 bases at J; junction bases unmatched: 4. CDR1 SNHLY and CDR2 FYNNEI come from the germline V gene. This CDR3 reads CASSGQGGNQPQHF. For the CDR3, the DNA is TGTGCCAGCAGTGGTCAGGGGGGAAATCAGCCCCAGCATTTT.

This chain uses TRBV7-9 with TRBJ2-2, with 8 bases aligning to TRBD1. The CDR3 is 17 residues long. The J segment lost 3 bases and the V segment lost 2 bases, leaving 8 bases of the junction unmatched. Germline CDR1 is SEHNR and CDR2 is FQNEAQ (reference sequence). The CDR3 loop reads CASSLQAGGTDTGELFF. The CDR3 DNA reads TGTGCCAGCAGCTTACAGGCAGGGGGCACGGACACCGGGGAGCTGTTTTTT.

The rearrangement links TRBV5-4 to TRBJ2-2; 8 bases fit TRBD1. J lost 5 bases, V lost 4 bases, and 4 bases had no gene match. The germline V gene has CDR1 SGHNT and CDR2 YYREEE (reference sequence). This CDR3 is 14 amino acids long. The CDR3 spells CASSRTGRTGELFF. The CDR3 coding sequence is TGTGCCAGCAGCCGGACAGGGCGAACCGGGGAGCTGTTTTTT.

This chain joins TRBV5-4 and TRBJ1-2; the D gene is possibly TRBD1 (5 bases). From germline, CDR1 is SGHNT and CDR2 YYREEE (reference sequence). There are 12 residues in the CDR3. V lost 4 bases, J lost 8 bases, and 12 bases lay in between. DNA of the CDR3: TGTGCCAGCAGCCGGGGGGTGGAGGGCTACACCTTC. Translating it yields CASSRGVEGYTF. Combining the CDR3 with reference TRBV5-4 and TRBJ1-2 gives the whole variable domain ETGVTQSPTHLIKTRGQQVTLRCSSQSGHNTVSWYQQALGQGPQFIFQYYREEENGRGNFPPRFSGLQFPNYSSELNVNALELDDSALYLCASSRGVEGYTFGSGTRLTVV.

This clone has only a few counts. The V call is TRBV5-6, the J call TRBJ1-1; a weak D match, TRBD1 (5 bases). Per germline, CDR1 SGHDT and CDR2 YYEEEE. The CDR3 totals 14 residues. Trimming pared 0 bases from V and 5 bases from J, leaving 11 bases between. CDR3 region: CASSLVLNRTEAFF. CDR3 nucleotides: TGTGCCAGCAGCTTGGTATTGAACAGGACTGAAGCTTTCTTT. The full variable domain, in which reference TRBV5-6 and TRBJ1-1 provide the parts outside the CDR3, is DAGVTQSPTHLIKTRGQQVTLRCSPKSGHDTVSWYQQALGQGPQFIFQYYEEEERQRGNFPDRFSGHQFPNYSSELNVNALLLGDSALYLCASSLVLNRTEAFFGQGTRLTVV.

The chain couples TRBV5-6 to TRBJ2-5, with D perhaps matching TRBD1 (6 bases). V lost 5 bases and J 5 bases, leaving 16 bases between the germline ends. This CDR3 spans 14 amino acids. The germline V gene has CDR1 SGHDT and CDR2 YYEEEE. The CDR3 sequence is CASSKGGQGETQYF. CDR3 coding DNA: TGTGCCAGCAGTAAAGGGGGTCAGGGGGAGACCCAGTACTTC. The full variable domain, completed using reference TRBV5-6 and TRBJ2-5, is DAGVTQSPTHLIKTRGQQVTLRCSPKSGHDTVSWYQQALGQGPQFIFQYYEEEERQRGNFPDRFSGHQFPNYSSELNVNALLLGDSALYLCASSKGGQGETQYFGPGTRLLVL.

The CDR3 DNA is TGTGCCAGTAGTCGCGGGGAGCCCTACGAGCAGTACTTC. Translating it yields CASSRGEPYEQYF. The chain uses TRBV19 and TRBJ2-7; D is perhaps TRBD2 (6 bases). The CDR3 runs to 13 residues. The V and J ends lost 5 bases and 2 bases respectively, with 10 bases between them. Germline V gene data show CDR1 as LNHDA and CDR2 as SQIVND (reference sequence).

The chain is built from TRBV25-1 and TRBJ2-7, with D perhaps matching TRBD1 (5 bases). The CDR3 totals 14 residues. The germline V gene has CDR1 MGHDK and CDR2 SYGVNS. The V end lost 3 bases, the J end lost 9 bases, and 18 bases lay between the germline ends. The CDR3 spells CASSDSTVPFAQYF. Written as DNA, the CDR3 is TGTGCCAGCAGTGATTCGACAGTACCTTTCGCGCAGTACTTC.

This clone was recorded only once. V usage is TRBV18 and J usage is TRBJ2-5, with TRBD2 matching 11 bases. This CDR3 has 14 amino acids. Germline assignment: CDR1 KGHSH and CDR2 LQKENI. Unmatched junction bases numbered 1, after V lost 3 bases and J lost 4 bases. The CDR3 DNA reads TGTGCCAGCTCACCCGGGACTAGCGGAGAGACCCAGTACTTC. Residues: CASSPGTSGETQYF.

This rearrangement joins TRBV18 to TRBJ2-7; possibly TRBD1 for D (6 bases). The CDR3 length is 12 residues. The V end lost 3 bases, the J end lost 6 bases, and 9 bases lay between the germline ends. Germline CDR1 and CDR2: KGHSH and LQKENI. CDR3 bases: TGTGCCAGCTCACCCTTAGGGGGCGAGCAGTACTTC. Its translation is CASSPLGGEQYF.

The V gene is TRBV27, the J gene TRBJ1-2, with unresolved D. Germline lookup yields CDR1 MNHEY and CDR2 SMNVEV (reference sequence). CDR3 length: 13 amino acids. The V and J ends lost 3 bases and 2 bases respectively, with 7 bases between them. CDR3 sequence (DNA): TGTGCCAGCAGTTTGAGGGAGAACTATGGCTACACCTTC. Amino acids: CASSLRENYGYTF.

The J gene is TRBJ2-7, the V gene TRBV6-5; 7 bases align to TRBD2. Germline V gene lookup returns CDR1 MNHEY and CDR2 SVGAGI. With 11 bases clipped from V and 2 bases from J, the junction kept 6 bases outside the gene matches. There are 12 residues in the CDR3. CDR3 nucleotides: TGTGCCTCCGGGGACTACACCTACGAGCAGTACTTC. It yields the protein CASGDYTYEQYF.

This chain links TRBV25-1 with TRBJ1-5, with a weak D call TRBD1 (6 bases). The CDR3 spans 18 residues. The germline gives CDR1 MGHDK, CDR2 SYGVNS. V was trimmed by 2 bases and J by 5 bases, leaving 22 bases between them. CDR3 nucleotides: TGTGCCAGCAGTGAAGGGAATTTCGTCGGGGGCAGCGATCAGCCCCAGCATTTT. This sequence encodes CASSEGNFVGGSDQPQHF.

The CDR3 sequence is CASSLIRDEQYF. The DNA of the CDR3 is TGTGCCAGCAGCTTGATCAGGGACGAGCAGTACTTC. The chain joins TRBV5-4 to TRBJ2-7; D is perhaps TRBD1 (5 bases). This CDR3 has 12 residues. In germline, CDR1 is SGHNT, CDR2 YYREEE (reference sequence). V gave up 1 base and J gave up 5 bases, with 7 bases separating them. The full variable domain, completed using reference TRBV5-4 and TRBJ2-7, is ETGVTQSPTHLIKTRGQQVTLRCSSQSGHNTVSWYQQALGQGPQFIFQYYREEENGRGNFPPRFSGLQFPNYSSELNVNALELDDSALYLCASSLIRDEQYFGPGTRLTVT.

A few counts support this clone. V is TRBV27 and J is TRBJ2-2, with D possibly matching TRBD2 (6 bases). This CDR3 has 14 amino acids. Trimming stripped 3 bases from V and 5 bases from J, with 10 bases between. CDR1 is MNHEY and CDR2 is SMNVEV in the germline V gene (reference sequence). CDR3 sequence reads: CASSFFGGTGELFF. CDR3 coding DNA: TGTGCCAGCAGTTTTTTTGGGGGGACCGGGGAGCTGTTTTTT.